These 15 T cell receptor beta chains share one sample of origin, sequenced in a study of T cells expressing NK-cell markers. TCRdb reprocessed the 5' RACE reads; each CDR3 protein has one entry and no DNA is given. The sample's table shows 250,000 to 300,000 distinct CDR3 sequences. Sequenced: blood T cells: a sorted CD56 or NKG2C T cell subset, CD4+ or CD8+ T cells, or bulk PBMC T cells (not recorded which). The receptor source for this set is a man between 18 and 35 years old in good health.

The CDR3 loop reads CASGLPTGLYGYTF. The chain has TRBV12-5 and TRBJ1-2; checking the TCRdb D call of TRBD1 is not possible without DNA. Germline V gene data show CDR1 as LGHNT and CDR2 as FRNRAP. The CDR3 length is 14 residues.

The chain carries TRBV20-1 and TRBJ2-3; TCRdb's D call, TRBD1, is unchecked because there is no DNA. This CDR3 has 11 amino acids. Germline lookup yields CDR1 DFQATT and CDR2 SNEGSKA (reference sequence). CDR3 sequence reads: CSDRGTDTQYF.

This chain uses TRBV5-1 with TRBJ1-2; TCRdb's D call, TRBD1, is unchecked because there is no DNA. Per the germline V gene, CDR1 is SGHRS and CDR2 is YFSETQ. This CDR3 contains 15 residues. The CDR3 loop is CASSYHQQGNYGYTF.

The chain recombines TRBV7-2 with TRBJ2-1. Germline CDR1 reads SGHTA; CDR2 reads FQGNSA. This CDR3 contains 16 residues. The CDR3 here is CASSLVGLMRINEQFF.

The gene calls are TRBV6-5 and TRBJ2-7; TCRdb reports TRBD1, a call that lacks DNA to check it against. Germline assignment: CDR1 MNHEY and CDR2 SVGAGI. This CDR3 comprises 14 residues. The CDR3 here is CASSYDRLPYEQYF.

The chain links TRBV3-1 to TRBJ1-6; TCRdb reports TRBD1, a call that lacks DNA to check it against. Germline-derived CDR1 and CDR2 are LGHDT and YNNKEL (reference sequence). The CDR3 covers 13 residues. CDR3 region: CASSRDKGTPLHF.

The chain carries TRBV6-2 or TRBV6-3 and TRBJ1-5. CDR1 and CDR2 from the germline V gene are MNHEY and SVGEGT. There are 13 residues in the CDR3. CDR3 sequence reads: CASSYPGLRPQHF.

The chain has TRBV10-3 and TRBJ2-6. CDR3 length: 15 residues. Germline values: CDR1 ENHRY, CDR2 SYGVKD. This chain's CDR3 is CAISGGTGGANVLTF.

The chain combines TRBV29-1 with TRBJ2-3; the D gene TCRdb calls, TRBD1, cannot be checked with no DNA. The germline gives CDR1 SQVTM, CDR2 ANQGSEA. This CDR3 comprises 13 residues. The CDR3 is CSARRGGPGTQYF.

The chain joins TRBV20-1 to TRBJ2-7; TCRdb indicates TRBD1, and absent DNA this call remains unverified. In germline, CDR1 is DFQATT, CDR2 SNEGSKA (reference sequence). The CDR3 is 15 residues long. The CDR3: CSASRTGPLSYEQYF.

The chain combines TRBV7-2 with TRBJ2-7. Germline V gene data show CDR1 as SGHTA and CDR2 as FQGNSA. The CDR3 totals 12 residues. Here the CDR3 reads CASSPFSYEQYF. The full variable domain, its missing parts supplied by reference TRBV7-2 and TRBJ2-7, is GAGVSQSPSNKVTEKGKDVELRCDPISGHTALYWYRQSLGQGLEFLIYFQGNSAPDKSGLPSDRFSAERTGGSVSTLTIQRTQQEDSAVYLCASSPFSYEQYFGPGTRLTVT.

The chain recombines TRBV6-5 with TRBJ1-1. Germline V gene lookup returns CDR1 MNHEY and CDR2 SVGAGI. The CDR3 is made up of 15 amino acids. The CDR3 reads CASSSAVGINTEAFF.

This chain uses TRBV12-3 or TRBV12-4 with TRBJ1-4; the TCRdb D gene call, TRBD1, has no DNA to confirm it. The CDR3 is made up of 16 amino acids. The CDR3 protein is CASRPGVIATNEKLFF.

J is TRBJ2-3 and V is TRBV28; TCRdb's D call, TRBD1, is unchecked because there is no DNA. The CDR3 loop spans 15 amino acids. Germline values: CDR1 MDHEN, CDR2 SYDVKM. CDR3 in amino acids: CASSRPERGTDTQYF.

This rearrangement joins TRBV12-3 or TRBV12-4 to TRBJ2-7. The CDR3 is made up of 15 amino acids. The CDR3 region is CASSYSGRRPYEQYF.